These T cell receptor beta chains were read from a single sample in a study of CD8 T cells in Susac syndrome. TCRdb itself ran the immunoSEQ multiplex PCR reads through MiXCR, one entry per CDR3 protein. The sample lists around 80,000 distinct CDR3 sequences; 90% to 95% were seen once. The sequenced sample was CD8+ T cells from PBMCs. These receptors all stem from a human donor with Susac syndrome. Each CDR3 is given without its conserved first and last residue. Each record gives: V gene, D gene, J gene, CDR3 protein. The D gene is left open where the match is weak.

v_call: TRBV20-1; d_call: -; j_call: TRBJ2-3; cdr3_aa: SARGSAEGTDTQY
v_call: TRBV20-1; d_call: TRBD2; j_call: TRBJ2-7; cdr3_aa: SERREGSYEQY
v_call: TRBV5-6; d_call: TRBD2; j_call: TRBJ2-3; cdr3_aa: ASSLELAGGYTQY
v_call: TRBV27; d_call: -; j_call: TRBJ2-6; cdr3_aa: ASSMGPAGVLT
v_call: TRBV19; d_call: TRBD1; j_call: TRBJ1-1; cdr3_aa: ASSIVAGGEAF
v_call: TRBV12-3/TRBV12-4; d_call: TRBD2; j_call: TRBJ2-3; cdr3_aa: ASRSGRVGTDTQY
v_call: TRBV5-6; d_call: TRBD1; j_call: TRBJ2-7; cdr3_aa: ASSPPLGQGPYEQY
v_call: TRBV5-1; d_call: -; j_call: TRBJ2-3; cdr3_aa: APKISGAVFSTDTQY
v_call: TRBV9; d_call: TRBD2; j_call: TRBJ2-1; cdr3_aa: ASSPGAGAYNEQF
v_call: TRBV6-1; d_call: -; j_call: TRBJ2-3; cdr3_aa: ASRATGTSEIPDTQY
v_call: TRBV2; d_call: TRBD1; j_call: TRBJ1-1; cdr3_aa: ASSPGTGRRGPEAF
v_call: TRBV18; d_call: TRBD1; j_call: TRBJ1-4; cdr3_aa: ASSPGQGDYEKLF
v_call: TRBV5-6; d_call: -; j_call: TRBJ1-6; cdr3_aa: ASSLRRLFDSPLH
v_call: TRBV21-1; d_call: -; j_call: TRBJ1-1; cdr3_aa: ARTGCGDTEAF
v_call: TRBV3-1; d_call: -; j_call: TRBJ2-5; cdr3_aa: ASSQDLQVPNQETQY
v_call: TRBV7-9; d_call: -; j_call: TRBJ1-2; cdr3_aa: ASSLGGQQGYGYT
v_call: TRBV7-2; d_call: -; j_call: TRBJ2-1; cdr3_aa: ASSLAPTNEQF
v_call: TRBV15; d_call: -; j_call: TRBJ2-3; cdr3_aa: ATSKAGVRTDTQY
v_call: TRBV12-3/TRBV12-4; d_call: -; j_call: TRBJ2-1; cdr3_aa: ASQGPPSYNEQF
v_call: TRBV7-8; d_call: TRBD2; j_call: TRBJ2-5; cdr3_aa: ASSLEAGEWETQY
v_call: TRBV14; d_call: TRBD1; j_call: TRBJ2-1; cdr3_aa: ASSPLDRANEQF
v_call: TRBV2; d_call: TRBD1; j_call: TRBJ2-4; cdr3_aa: ASSGDRGFVQY
v_call: TRBV5-5; d_call: -; j_call: TRBJ2-1; cdr3_aa: ASNQEGPTSSEQF
v_call: TRBV19; d_call: -; j_call: TRBJ2-6; cdr3_aa: ASSLTVYSGANVLT
v_call: TRBV4-3; d_call: -; j_call: TRBJ1-2; cdr3_aa: ASSQEAGDDYGYT
v_call: TRBV6-2/TRBV6-3; d_call: TRBD2; j_call: TRBJ2-1; cdr3_aa: ASSYSGRAGEQF
v_call: TRBV5-1; d_call: -; j_call: TRBJ2-5; cdr3_aa: ASSLEGTGETQY
v_call: TRBV19; d_call: -; j_call: TRBJ2-3; cdr3_aa: ASSSGTAVTDTQY
v_call: TRBV2; d_call: -; j_call: TRBJ2-7; cdr3_aa: ASSEPTYKGWVYEQY
v_call: TRBV27; d_call: TRBD2; j_call: TRBJ2-7; cdr3_aa: ASSPGTSGNEQY
v_call: TRBV5-1; d_call: -; j_call: TRBJ1-3; cdr3_aa: ASSLGGDGTIY
v_call: TRBV6-2/TRBV6-3; d_call: -; j_call: TRBJ1-6; cdr3_aa: ASSYPINNGSPLH
v_call: TRBV7-9; d_call: -; j_call: TRBJ1-2; cdr3_aa: ASSPKTYGYT
v_call: TRBV30; d_call: -; j_call: TRBJ2-1; cdr3_aa: AWSVTIRRVSSYNEQF
v_call: TRBV20-1; d_call: -; j_call: TRBJ2-7; cdr3_aa: SARGRNSPLFYEQY
v_call: TRBV6-1; d_call: -; j_call: TRBJ2-5; cdr3_aa: ASSAQGPGAISETQY
v_call: TRBV7-2; d_call: -; j_call: TRBJ1-1; cdr3_aa: ASSLGGVEAF
v_call: TRBV5-1; d_call: TRBD1; j_call: TRBJ2-7; cdr3_aa: ASSSNRGSYEQY
v_call: TRBV15; d_call: -; j_call: TRBJ2-5; cdr3_aa: ATSRDLATRETQY
v_call: TRBV13; d_call: -; j_call: TRBJ1-1; cdr3_aa: ASSSGETEAF
v_call: TRBV20-1; d_call: TRBD1; j_call: TRBJ1-5; cdr3_aa: SAREVGTGYGNQPQH
v_call: TRBV12-3/TRBV12-4; d_call: TRBD2; j_call: TRBJ2-7; cdr3_aa: ASTRPTSGIRYEQY
v_call: TRBV29-1; d_call: -; j_call: TRBJ1-2; cdr3_aa: SVDLLGYLSPSGYT
v_call: TRBV20-1; d_call: -; j_call: TRBJ1-2; cdr3_aa: SALGHPTNYGYT
v_call: TRBV10-3; d_call: -; j_call: TRBJ2-7; cdr3_aa: ASQGNHEQY
v_call: TRBV6-6; d_call: -; j_call: TRBJ1-1; cdr3_aa: ASSYIDMNTEAF
v_call: TRBV7-2; d_call: TRBD2; j_call: TRBJ2-3; cdr3_aa: ASSSGLGPKVDTQY
v_call: TRBV29-1; d_call: -; j_call: TRBJ2-1; cdr3_aa: SVGRGPSGEQF
v_call: TRBV6-1; d_call: -; j_call: TRBJ2-5; cdr3_aa: ASFLAGLQETQY
v_call: TRBV18; d_call: TRBD2; j_call: TRBJ2-1; cdr3_aa: ASSRPGLAGRWVNEQF
v_call: TRBV19; d_call: -; j_call: TRBJ2-1; cdr3_aa: ASSAQPGSHNEQF
v_call: TRBV15; d_call: TRBD1; j_call: TRBJ1-2; cdr3_aa: ATSRERQGDGYT
v_call: TRBV29-1; d_call: -; j_call: TRBJ1-2; cdr3_aa: SVEPGMGYGYT
v_call: TRBV20-1; d_call: -; j_call: TRBJ2-7; cdr3_aa: SASEGGDSYEQY
v_call: TRBV5-4; d_call: -; j_call: TRBJ2-7; cdr3_aa: ASSLGLADYEQY
v_call: TRBV6-6; d_call: TRBD2; j_call: TRBJ2-1; cdr3_aa: ASTEAGGSYNEQF
v_call: TRBV30; d_call: -; j_call: TRBJ2-3; cdr3_aa: AWSALVGTQY
v_call: TRBV20-1; d_call: TRBD2; j_call: TRBJ2-7; cdr3_aa: SLLAGEGREQY
v_call: TRBV6-1; d_call: TRBD2; j_call: TRBJ2-1; cdr3_aa: ASSEGAGGLYNEQF